This T cell receptor (beta chain) comes out of a study of identifying expanded T cells in peripheral blood. In the case of this clone: Its specificity is unknown.

This CDR3 has 15 residues. From germline, CDR1 is MGHRA and CDR2 YSYEKL. The V end lost 4 bases, the J end lost 4 bases, and 13 bases lay between the germline ends. Study-wide results and caveats: Approximately two-week clone count variance significantly increased as total template count grew.

No infections or other immune events were documented during collection. Method: immunoSEQ multiplex PCR; TCRdb's copy keeps in-frame clones and lacks some. Of about 86,000 clones listed, roughly 84% are singletons. The V and J genes are TRBV4-1 and TRBJ1-4; unclear D gene. The clonotype comes from a person aged 18 to 70 in good health. The sample taken for sequencing was blood. The CDR3 bases are TGCGCCAGCAGCCGCCAGAACTTATATAATGAAAAACTGTTTTTT. Its translation is CASSRQNLYNEKLFF.